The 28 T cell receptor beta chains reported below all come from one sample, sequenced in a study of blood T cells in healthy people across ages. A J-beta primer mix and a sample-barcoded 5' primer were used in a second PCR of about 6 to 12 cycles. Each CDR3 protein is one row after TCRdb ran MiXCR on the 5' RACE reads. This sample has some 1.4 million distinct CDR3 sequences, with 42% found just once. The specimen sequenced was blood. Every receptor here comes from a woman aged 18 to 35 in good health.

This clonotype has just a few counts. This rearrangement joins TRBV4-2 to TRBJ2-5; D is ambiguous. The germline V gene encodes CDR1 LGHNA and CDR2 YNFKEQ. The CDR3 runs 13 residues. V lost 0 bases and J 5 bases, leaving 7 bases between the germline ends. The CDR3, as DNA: TGTGCCAGCAGCCAAGACAGGTTGGAGACCCAGTACTTC. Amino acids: CASSQDRLETQYF.

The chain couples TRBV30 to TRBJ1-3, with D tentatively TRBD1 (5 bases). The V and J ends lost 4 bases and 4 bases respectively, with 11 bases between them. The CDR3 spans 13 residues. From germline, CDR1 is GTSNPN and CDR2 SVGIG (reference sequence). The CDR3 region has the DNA TGTGCCTGGACCCCAGGGATCGGAAACACCATATATTTT. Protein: CAWTPGIGNTIYF.

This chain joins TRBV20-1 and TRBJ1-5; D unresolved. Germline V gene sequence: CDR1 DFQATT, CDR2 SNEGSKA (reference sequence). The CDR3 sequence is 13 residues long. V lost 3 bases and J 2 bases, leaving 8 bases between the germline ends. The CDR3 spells CSARGRGNQPQHF. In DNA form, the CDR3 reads TGCAGTGCTAGGGGGAGGGGCAATCAGCCCCAGCATTTT.

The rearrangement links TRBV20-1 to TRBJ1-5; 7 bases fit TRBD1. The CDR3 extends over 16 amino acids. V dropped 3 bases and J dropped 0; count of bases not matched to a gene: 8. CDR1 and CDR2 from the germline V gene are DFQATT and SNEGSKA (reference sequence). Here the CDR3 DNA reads TGCAGTGCTAGGTCTCCAGGGGGGTATAGCAATCAGCCCCAGCATTTT. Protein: CSARSPGGYSNQPQHF.

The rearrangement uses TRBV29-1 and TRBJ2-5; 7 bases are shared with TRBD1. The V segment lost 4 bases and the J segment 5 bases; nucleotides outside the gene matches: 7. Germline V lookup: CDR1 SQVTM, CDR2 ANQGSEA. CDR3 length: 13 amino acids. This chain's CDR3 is CSVVRGHKETQYF. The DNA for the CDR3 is TGCAGCGTTGTAAGGGGGCATAAGGAGACCCAGTACTTC.

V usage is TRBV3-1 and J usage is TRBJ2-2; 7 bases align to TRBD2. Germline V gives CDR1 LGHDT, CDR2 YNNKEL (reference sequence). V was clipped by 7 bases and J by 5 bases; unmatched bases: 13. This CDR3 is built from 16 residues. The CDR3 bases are TGTGCCAGCAATTCAGCGGGGTCTAGCAGGACCGGGGAGCTGTTTTTT. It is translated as CASNSAGSSRTGELFF.

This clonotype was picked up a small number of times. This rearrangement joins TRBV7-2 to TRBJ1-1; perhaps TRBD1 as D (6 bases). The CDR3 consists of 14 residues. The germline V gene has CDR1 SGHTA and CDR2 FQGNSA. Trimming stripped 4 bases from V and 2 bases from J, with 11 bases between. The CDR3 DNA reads TGTGCCAGCAGCTCGTTGGACAGAAACACTGAAGCTTTCTTT. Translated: CASSSLDRNTEAFF.

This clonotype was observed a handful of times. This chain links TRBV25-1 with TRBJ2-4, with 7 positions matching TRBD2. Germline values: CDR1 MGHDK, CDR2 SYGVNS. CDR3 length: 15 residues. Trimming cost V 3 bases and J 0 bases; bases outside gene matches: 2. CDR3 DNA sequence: TGTGCCAGCAGTGATGGACTAGTAGCCAAAAACATTCAGTACTTC. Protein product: CASSDGLVAKNIQYF.

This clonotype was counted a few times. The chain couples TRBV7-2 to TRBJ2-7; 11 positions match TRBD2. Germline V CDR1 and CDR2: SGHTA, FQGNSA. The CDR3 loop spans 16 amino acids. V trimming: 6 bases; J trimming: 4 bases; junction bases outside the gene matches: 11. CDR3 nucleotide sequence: TGTGCCAGCAGAGATTCGGGACTAGCGGTGAAATACGAGCAGTACTTC. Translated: CASRDSGLAVKYEQYF.

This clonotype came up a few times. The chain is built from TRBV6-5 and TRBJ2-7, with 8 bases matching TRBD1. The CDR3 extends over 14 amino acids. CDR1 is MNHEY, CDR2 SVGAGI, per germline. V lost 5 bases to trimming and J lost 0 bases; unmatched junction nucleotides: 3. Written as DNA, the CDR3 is TGTGCCAGCAGTAGACAGGGGAACTCCTACGAGCAGTACTTC. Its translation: CASSRQGNSYEQYF.

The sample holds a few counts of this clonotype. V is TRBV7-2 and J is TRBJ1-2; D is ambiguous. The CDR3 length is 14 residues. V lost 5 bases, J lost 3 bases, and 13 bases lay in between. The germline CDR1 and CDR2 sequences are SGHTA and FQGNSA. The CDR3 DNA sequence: TGTGCCAGCAGCCCAGACCTGCAGCACTATGGCTACACCTTC. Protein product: CASSPDLQHYGYTF.

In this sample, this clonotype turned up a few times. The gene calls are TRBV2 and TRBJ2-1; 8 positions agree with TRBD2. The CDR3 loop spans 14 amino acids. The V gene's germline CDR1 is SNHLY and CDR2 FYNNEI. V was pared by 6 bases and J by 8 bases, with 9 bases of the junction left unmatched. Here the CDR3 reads CASSREGRLDEQFF. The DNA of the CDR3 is TGTGCCAGCAGCCGGGAGGGCCGATTGGATGAGCAGTTCTTC.

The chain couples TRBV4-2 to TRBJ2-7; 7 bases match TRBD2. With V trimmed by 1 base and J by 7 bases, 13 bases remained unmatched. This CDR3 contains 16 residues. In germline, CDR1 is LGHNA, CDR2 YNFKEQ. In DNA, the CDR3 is TGTGCCAGCAGCCAAGCGGGAGCGGGGCCCCCTAATGAGCAGTACTTC. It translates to CASSQAGAGPPNEQYF.

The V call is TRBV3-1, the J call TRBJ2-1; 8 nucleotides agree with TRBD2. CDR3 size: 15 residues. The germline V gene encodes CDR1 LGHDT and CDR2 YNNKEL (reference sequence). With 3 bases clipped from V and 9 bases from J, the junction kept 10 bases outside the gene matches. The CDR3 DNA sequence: TGTGCCAGCAGCCAGGTGAGCGGGAGATCGATTGAGCAGTTCTTC. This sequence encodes CASSQVSGRSIEQFF.

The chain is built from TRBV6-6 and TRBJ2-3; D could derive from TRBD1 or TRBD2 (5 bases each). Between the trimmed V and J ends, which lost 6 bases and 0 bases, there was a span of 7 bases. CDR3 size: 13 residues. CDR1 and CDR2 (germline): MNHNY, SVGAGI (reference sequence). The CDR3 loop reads CASRGDSTDTQYF. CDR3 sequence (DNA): TGTGCCAGCAGGGGGGACAGCACAGATACGCAGTATTTT.

The CDR3 DNA is TGTGCCAGCAGCTTAGGGGTCCGGGTTAGGGATGAGCAGTTCTTC. It translates to CASSLGVRVRDEQFF. The chain combines TRBV7-2 with TRBJ2-1; D is ambiguous. V lost 1 base, J lost 8 bases, and 15 bases lay in between. The CDR3 contains 15 residues. From germline, CDR1 is SGHTA and CDR2 FQGNSA.

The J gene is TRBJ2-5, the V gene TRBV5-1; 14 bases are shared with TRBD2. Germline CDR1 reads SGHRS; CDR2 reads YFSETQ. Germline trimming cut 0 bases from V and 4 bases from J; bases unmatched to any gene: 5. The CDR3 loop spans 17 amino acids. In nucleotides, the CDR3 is TGCGCCAGCAGCTTGGACCTCGGGACTAGCGGGGGAGAGACCCAGTACTTC. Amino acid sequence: CASSLDLGTSGGETQYF.

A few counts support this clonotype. The CDR3 spells CASSQRAANEKLFF. DNA for the CDR3: TGCGCCAGCAGCCAACGGGCGGCTAATGAAAAACTGTTTTTT. The chain links TRBV4-1 to TRBJ1-4; D unresolved. The germline V and J ends were trimmed by 2 bases and 3 bases, with 7 bases remaining between them. There are 14 residues in the CDR3. Germline-derived CDR1 and CDR2 are MGHRA and YSYEKL.

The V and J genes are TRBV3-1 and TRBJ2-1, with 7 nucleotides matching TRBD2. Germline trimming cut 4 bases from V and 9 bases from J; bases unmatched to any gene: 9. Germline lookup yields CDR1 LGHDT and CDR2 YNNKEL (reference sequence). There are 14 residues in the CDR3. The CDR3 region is CASSPGLSGAEQFF. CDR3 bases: TGTGCCAGCAGCCCGGGACTAAGCGGGGCTGAGCAGTTCTTC.

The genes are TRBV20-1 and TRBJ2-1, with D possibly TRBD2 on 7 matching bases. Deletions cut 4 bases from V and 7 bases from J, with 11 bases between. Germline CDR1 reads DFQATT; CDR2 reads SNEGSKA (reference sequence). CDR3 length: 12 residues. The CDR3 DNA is TGCAGTGCTAAAAGGGGGGGGAATGAGCAGTTCTTC. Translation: CSAKRGGNEQFF.

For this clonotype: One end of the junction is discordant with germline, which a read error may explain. The CDR3 is CASRLGSDTQYF. The CDR3 DNA sequence: TGTGCCAGCAGGTTAGGGTCAGATACGCAGTATTTT. This sequence joins TRBV12-3 or TRBV12-4 and TRBJ2-3; D remains ambiguous. The CDR3 sequence is 12 residues long.

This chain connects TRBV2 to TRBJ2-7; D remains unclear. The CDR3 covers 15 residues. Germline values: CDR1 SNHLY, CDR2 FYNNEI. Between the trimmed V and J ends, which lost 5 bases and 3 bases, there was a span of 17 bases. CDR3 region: CASSQRLEQLYEQYF. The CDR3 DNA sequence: TGTGCCAGCAGTCAACGACTCGAACAGCTCTACGAGCAGTACTTC.

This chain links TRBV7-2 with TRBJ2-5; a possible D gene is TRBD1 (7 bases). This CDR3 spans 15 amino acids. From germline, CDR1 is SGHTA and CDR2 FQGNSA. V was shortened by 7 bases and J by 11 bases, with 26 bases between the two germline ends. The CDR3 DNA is TGTGCCAGCACCCTCCTGGGCGGGACAGACAATGAGCAGTACTTC. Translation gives CASTLLGGTDNEQYF.

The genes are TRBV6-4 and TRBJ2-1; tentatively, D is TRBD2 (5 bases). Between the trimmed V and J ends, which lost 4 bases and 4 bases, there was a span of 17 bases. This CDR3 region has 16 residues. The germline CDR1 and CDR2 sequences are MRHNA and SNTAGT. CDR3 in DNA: TGTGCCAGCAGTGCCTCCCAGAGGGCGAGGTACAATGAGCAGTTCTTC. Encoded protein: CASSASQRARYNEQFF.

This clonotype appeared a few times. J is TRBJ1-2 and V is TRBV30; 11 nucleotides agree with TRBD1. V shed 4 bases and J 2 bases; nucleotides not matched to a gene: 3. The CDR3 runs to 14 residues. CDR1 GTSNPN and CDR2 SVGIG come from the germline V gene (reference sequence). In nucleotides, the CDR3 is TGTGCCTGGACTAGGACAGGGGGCAACTATGGCTACACCTTC. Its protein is CAWTRTGGNYGYTF.

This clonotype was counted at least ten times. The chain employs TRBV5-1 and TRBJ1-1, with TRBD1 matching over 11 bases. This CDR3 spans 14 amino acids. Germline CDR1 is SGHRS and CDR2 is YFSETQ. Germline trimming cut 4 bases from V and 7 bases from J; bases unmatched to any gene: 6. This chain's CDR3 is CASSEGQGGSEAFF. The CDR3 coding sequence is TGCGCCAGCAGCGAGGGACAGGGGGGAAGTGAAGCTTTCTTT.

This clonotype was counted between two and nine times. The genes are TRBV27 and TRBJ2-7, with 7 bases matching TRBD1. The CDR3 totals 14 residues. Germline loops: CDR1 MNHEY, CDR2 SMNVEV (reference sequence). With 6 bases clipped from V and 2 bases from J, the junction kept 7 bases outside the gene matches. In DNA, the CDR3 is TGTGCCAGCAGACCGGACAGGTCGACCTACGAGCAGTACTTC. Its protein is CASRPDRSTYEQYF.

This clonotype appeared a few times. In DNA, the CDR3 is TGCAGCGTTGAAGATCTGGACAGGAGCACAGATACGCAGTATTTT. This codes for CSVEDLDRSTDTQYF. J is TRBJ2-3 and V is TRBV29-1; TRBD1 matches at 7 bases. CDR3 length equals 15 residues. The V gene end was trimmed by 0 bases and the J gene end by 0 bases; junction bases not matched to a gene: 3. In germline, CDR1 is SQVTM, CDR2 ANQGSEA.